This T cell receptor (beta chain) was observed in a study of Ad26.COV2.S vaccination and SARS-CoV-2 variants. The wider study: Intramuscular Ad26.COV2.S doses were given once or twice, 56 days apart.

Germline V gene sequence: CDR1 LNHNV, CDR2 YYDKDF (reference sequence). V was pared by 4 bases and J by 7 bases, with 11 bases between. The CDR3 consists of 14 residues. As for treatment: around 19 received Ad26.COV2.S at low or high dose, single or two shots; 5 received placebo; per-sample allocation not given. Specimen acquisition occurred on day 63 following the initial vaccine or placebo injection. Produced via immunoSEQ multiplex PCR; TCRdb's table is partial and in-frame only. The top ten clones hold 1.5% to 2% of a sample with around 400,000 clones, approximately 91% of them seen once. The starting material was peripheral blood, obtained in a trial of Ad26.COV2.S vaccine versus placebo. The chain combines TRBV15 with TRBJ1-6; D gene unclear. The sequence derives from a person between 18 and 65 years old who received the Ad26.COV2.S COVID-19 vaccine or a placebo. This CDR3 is CATSTLDGNSPLHF. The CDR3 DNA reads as TGTGCCACCAGCACCTTAGACGGGAATTCACCCCTCCACTTT.